Listed here are 29 T cell receptor beta chains from one sample, sequenced in a study of T-cell memory formation after mild COVID-19. TCRdb re-derived calls from the 5' RACE reads in MiXCR, one entry per CDR3 protein. The profile shows approximately 560,000 distinct CDR3 sequences, around a sixth of them singletons. Sequenced sample: PBMCs or a T cell subset sorted from them (not recorded which). The receptors shown here come from an adult woman who had mild COVID-19 (a few samples of this study predate the infection). Cell type and time point are not known.

This clonotype was seen a handful of times. The chain couples TRBV14 to TRBJ1-1; no firm D call. Per the germline V gene, CDR1 is SGHDN and CDR2 is FVKESK. The CDR3 totals 15 residues. V lost 1 base and J lost 4, with 13 bases in between. The CDR3 DNA is TGTGCCAGCAGCCAAGCGGGTGCGAAGGGCACTGAAGCTTTCTTT. As protein: CASSQAGAKGTEAFF.

In DNA, the CDR3 is TGTGCCAGCAGTCGCGGACAGGGCCCCGCTGAAGCTTTCTTT. Amino acid sequence: CASSRGQGPAEAFF. The rearrangement links TRBV2 to TRBJ1-1; 8 nucleotides line up with TRBD1. Germline V gene data show CDR1 as SNHLY and CDR2 as FYNNEI. The trim removed 5 bases at V and 6 bases at J, leaving 8 bases unmatched. This CDR3 has 14 residues. The whole variable domain, remainder taken from reference TRBV2 and TRBJ1-1, is EPEVTQTPSHQVTQMGQEVILRCVPISNHLYFYWYRQILGQKVEFLVSFYNNEISEKSEIFDDQFSVERPDGSNFTLKIRSTKLEDSAMYFCASSRGQGPAEAFFGQGTRLTVV.

This chain links TRBV7-6 with TRBJ1-3; no clear D gene. The CDR3 is 15 amino acids. V shed 3 bases and J shed 7 bases, with 16 bases lying between them. Germline lookup yields CDR1 SGHVS and CDR2 FNYEAQ. The CDR3 region is CASSFAAARANTIYF. The CDR3 DNA reads TGTGCCAGCAGCTTTGCGGCAGCCCGCGCCAACACCATATATTTT.

The gene calls are TRBV7-3 and TRBJ2-5; D remains ambiguous. The CDR3 length is 13 residues. Germline V gives CDR1 SGHTA, CDR2 FQGTGA. Trimming left V 1 base short and J 4 bases short, with 7 bases between. The CDR3 spells CASSLSPRETQYF. CDR3 DNA: TGTGCCAGCAGCTTAAGCCCTCGAGAGACCCAGTACTTC.

In its sample, this clonotype was seen a few times. V is TRBV7-9 and J is TRBJ2-2; TRBD2 might be the D (5 bases). The V gene lost 5 bases and the J gene lost 1 base, with 14 bases spanning the gap. The CDR3 runs 16 residues. Germline CDR1 is SEHNR and CDR2 is FQNEAQ (reference sequence). CDR3 bases: TGTGCCAGCAGCCCCCTCCCGGGGAAGAACACCGGGGAGCTGTTTTTT. Amino acids: CASSPLPGKNTGELFF.

This clonotype was observed a few times. The chain carries TRBV5-1 and TRBJ2-5, with D uncertain. The CDR3 has 13 residues. Trimming left V 1 base short and J 4 bases short, with 8 bases between. Per the germline V gene, CDR1 is SGHRS and CDR2 is YFSETQ. In DNA form, the CDR3 reads TGCGCCAGCAGCTTGAGGAATTTAGAGACCCAGTACTTC. It is translated as CASSLRNLETQYF.

The chain combines TRBV9 with TRBJ1-1; the D gene is possibly TRBD1 (6 bases). CDR1 is SGDLS, CDR2 YYNGEE, per germline. The germline V and J ends were trimmed by 5 bases and 0 bases, with 17 bases remaining between them. The CDR3 extends over 16 amino acids. CDR3 sequence reads: CASRDPFGGLNTEAFF. The CDR3 DNA reads TGTGCCAGCAGAGACCCGTTTGGGGGGCTGAACACTGAAGCTTTCTTT.

The chain has TRBV10-2 and TRBJ2-3; TRBD2 agrees at 12 bases. Germline V gives CDR1 WSHSY, CDR2 SAAADI. This CDR3 is 14 amino acids long. V was clipped by 4 bases and J by 5 bases; unmatched bases: 1. The CDR3 region is CASSVTSGRDTQYF. In nucleotides, the CDR3 is TGCGCCAGCAGTGTGACTAGCGGGAGAGATACGCAGTATTTT.

This clonotype was seen many times. The chain employs TRBV14 and TRBJ1-2; no firm D call. The V gene's germline CDR1 is SGHDN and CDR2 FVKESK. V was pared by 4 bases and J by 2 bases, with 5 bases between. The length of the CDR3 is 12 residues. The CDR3 sequence: CASSPGNYGYTF. The CDR3 region has the DNA TGTGCCAGCAGCCCGGGGAACTATGGCTACACCTTC. Full variable domain (missing parts from reference TRBV14 and TRBJ1-2): EAGVTQFPSHSVIEKGQTVTLRCDPISGHDNLYWYRRVMGKEIKFLLHFVKESKQDESGMPNNRFLAERTGGTYSTLKVQPAELEDSGVYFCASSPGNYGYTFGSGTRLTVV.

V gene TRBV24-1 combines with J gene TRBJ2-1; D is unresolved. Between the trimmed V and J ends, which lost 6 bases and 7 bases, there was a span of 12 bases. This CDR3 is built from 13 residues. Per germline, CDR1 KGHDR and CDR2 SFDVKD. The CDR3 loop is CATSRSALNEQFF. The CDR3 nucleotides are TGTGCCACCAGTCGTTCAGCCCTAAATGAGCAGTTCTTC.

This clonotype was recorded many times. The genes are TRBV30 and TRBJ1-5, with 9 bases fitting TRBD1. Germline CDR1 is GTSNPN and CDR2 is SVGIG (reference sequence). V was pared by 4 bases and J by 6 bases, with 10 bases of the junction left unmatched. The CDR3 has 15 residues. The DNA for the CDR3 is TGTGCCTGGACTCATACCGGGACAGGGAGTCAGCCCCAGCATTTT. Amino acids: CAWTHTGTGSQPQHF.

This chain joins TRBV2 and TRBJ1-4, with 7 bases that match TRBD1. V dropped 6 bases and J dropped 5; count of bases not matched to a gene: 9. Per germline, CDR1 SNHLY and CDR2 FYNNEI. This CDR3 has 15 amino acids. The DNA of the CDR3 is TGTGCCAGCAGACCGCGGGACAGCGTAAATGAAAAACTGTTTTTT. It translates to CASRPRDSVNEKLFF.

This clonotype was counted only a few times. The rearrangement uses TRBV10-3 and TRBJ2-2; tentative D call: TRBD2 (6 bases). The CDR3 totals 19 residues. CDR1 is ENHRY, CDR2 SYGVKD, per germline. V was clipped by 3 bases and J by 0 bases, with 20 bases between them. The CDR3 DNA reads TGTGCCATCAGTGACCCTGCGGGCTCCGGGACTTCGAACACCGGGGAGCTGTTTTTT. Translation gives CAISDPAGSGTSNTGELFF.

This clonotype was detected only a few times. This chain connects TRBV6-5 to TRBJ2-5; 11 nucleotides align to TRBD2. Germline lookup yields CDR1 MNHEY and CDR2 SVGAGI. J lost 2 bases, V lost 2 bases, and 10 bases had no gene match. The CDR3 is made up of 18 amino acids. Here the CDR3 DNA reads TGTGCCAGCAGTTACGGGACTAGCGGCTTCTATGAACAAGAGACCCAGTACTTC. It specifies CASSYGTSGFYEQETQYF.

This clonotype was found a few times. V gene TRBV7-2 combines with J gene TRBJ2-1, with 11 positions matching TRBD2. This CDR3 has 16 amino acids. Trimming took 5 bases from V and 4 from J; bases not matched to a gene: 7. In germline, CDR1 is SGHTA, CDR2 FQGNSA. CDR3 in amino acids: CASSPRLAGLYNEQFF. The CDR3 DNA is TGTGCCAGCAGCCCCAGACTAGCGGGATTATACAATGAGCAGTTCTTC.

The sample holds a few counts of this clonotype. The chain combines TRBV6-5 with TRBJ1-5; 8 positions agree with TRBD1. Germline V lookup: CDR1 MNHEY, CDR2 SVGAGI. The CDR3 contains 18 residues. V lost 2 bases to trimming and J lost 1 base; unmatched junction nucleotides: 10. The CDR3 DNA reads TGTGCCAGCAGTTACGCCTTCCCGGGACAGGCGAGCAATCAGCCCCAGCATTTT. Encoded protein: CASSYAFPGQASNQPQHF.

This clonotype turned up a few times. The chain carries TRBV7-8 and TRBJ2-7, with D tentatively TRBD1 or TRBD2 (5 bases each). Germline V gives CDR1 SGHVS, CDR2 FQNEAQ. There are 15 residues in the CDR3. Trimming removed 4 bases from V and 0 bases from J, with 13 bases in between. Here the CDR3 DNA reads TGTGCCAGCAGCTCATTCGGGACCGACTCCTACGAGCAGTACTTC. Its translation: CASSSFGTDSYEQYF.

The chain recombines TRBV2 with TRBJ2-3, with D unresolved. Germline CDR1 reads SNHLY; CDR2 reads FYNNEI. Trimming removed 1 base from V and 0 bases from J, with 8 bases in between. CDR3 length: 15 amino acids. The CDR3 reads CASSEGALSTDTQYF. CDR3 DNA sequence: TGTGCCAGCAGTGAAGGCGCCTTGAGCACAGATACGCAGTATTTT.

In DNA form, the CDR3 reads TGTGCCAGCAGTTACGCCGGGGGTAGCAATCAGCCCCAGCATTTT. This gives the protein CASSYAGGSNQPQHF. J is TRBJ1-5 and V is TRBV6-2 or TRBV6-3; perhaps TRBD1 as D (5 bases). CDR1 is MNHEY, CDR2 SVGEGT, per germline. This CDR3 comprises 15 residues. Trimming took 2 bases from V and 0 from J, leaving 8 bases between them.

A word on this clonotype: A much larger clonotype is one base distant, so this may be a read error. This rearrangement joins TRBV7-9 to TRBJ2-1; 14 nucleotides align to TRBD2. V lost 4 bases and J lost 6; bases outside the gene matches: 2. This CDR3 comprises 15 residues. The germline V gene encodes CDR1 SEHNR and CDR2 FQNEAQ (reference sequence). CDR3 residues: CASSWGLAGANEQFF. For the CDR3, the DNA is TGTGCCAGCAGCTGGGGACTAGCGGGGGCCAATGAGCAGTTCTTC.

The genes are TRBV4-2 and TRBJ2-1; D possibly corresponds to TRBD2 (5 bases). The ends were cut back, 0 bases at V and 0 bases at J, with 9 bases in the middle. Germline loops: CDR1 LGHNA, CDR2 YNFKEQ. The CDR3 runs to 16 residues. Here the CDR3 DNA reads TGTGCCAGCAGCCAAGACGGCGGGTTCTCCTACAATGAGCAGTTCTTC. The encoded protein is CASSQDGGFSYNEQFF.

The gene calls are TRBV7-9 and TRBJ2-7; D gene ambiguous. The germline V gene encodes CDR1 SEHNR and CDR2 FQNEAQ (reference sequence). V was cut by 1 base and J by 1 base, with 11 bases left in between. The CDR3 contains 15 residues. The DNA for the CDR3 is TGTGCCAGCAGCTTAGTGTCAGCTTTATCCTACGAGCAGTACTTC. Protein: CASSLVSALSYEQYF.

This clonotype showed up just a few times. The rearrangement uses TRBV5-1 and TRBJ2-2; the D gene is possibly TRBD1 (6 bases). The V end lost 4 bases, the J end lost 4 bases, and 11 bases lay between the germline ends. Germline V lookup: CDR1 SGHRS, CDR2 YFSETQ. The CDR3 runs to 14 residues. The CDR3 DNA follows: TGCGCCAGCAGCCGCGGACAGAGCACCGGGGAGCTGTTTTTT. Protein: CASSRGQSTGELFF.

This clonotype has more than one count but fewer than ten. The J gene is TRBJ2-3, the V gene TRBV20-1; D might be TRBD2 (6 bases). Between the trimmed V and J ends, which lost 5 bases and 3 bases, there was a span of 18 bases. The CDR3 has 15 residues. Germline-derived CDR1 and CDR2 are DFQATT and SNEGSKA (reference sequence). CDR3 DNA sequence: TGCAGTGCTCCCCGGGACTTCTGGGGGACAGATACGCAGTATTTT. Residues: CSAPRDFWGTDTQYF.

Ten or more counts support this clonotype. V gene TRBV7-8 combines with J gene TRBJ1-2; D is possibly TRBD1 (6 bases). Germline CDR1 and CDR2: SGHVS and FQNEAQ. V was shortened by 2 bases and J by 4 bases, with 20 bases between the two germline ends. This CDR3 has 17 residues. CDR3 in amino acids: CASSLWSLRGRGYGYTF. CDR3 sequence (DNA): TGTGCCAGCAGCTTATGGTCGCTCCGGGGGCGCGGCTATGGCTACACCTTC. The complete variable domain, with remaining parts taken from reference TRBV7-8 and TRBJ1-2, reads GAGVSQSPRYKVAKRGQDVALRCDPISGHVSLFWYQQALGQGPEFLTYFQNEAQLDKSGLPSDRFFAERPEGSVSTLKIQRTQQEDSAVYLCASSLWSLRGRGYGYTFGSGTRLTVV.

This chain connects TRBV15 to TRBJ1-2, with D possibly being TRBD1 (6 bases). Trimming took off 5 bases at V and 2 bases at J, with 15 bases between the two ends. Germline CDR1 is LNHNV and CDR2 is YYDKDF (reference sequence). CDR3 length: 15 residues. The CDR3 loop is CATSGQTGTNYGYTF. CDR3 coding DNA: TGTGCCACCAGCGGACAGACAGGAACCAACTATGGCTACACCTTC. The full variable domain, in which reference TRBV15 and TRBJ1-2 provide the parts outside the CDR3, is DAMVIQNPRYQVTQFGKPVTLSCSQTLNHNVMYWYQQKSSQAPKLLFHYYDKDFNNEADTPDNFQSRRPNTSFCFLDIRSPGLGDTAMYLCATSGQTGTNYGYTFGSGTRLTVV.

The table lists this clonotype with a few counts. The chain has TRBV7-8 and TRBJ1-1; perhaps TRBD1 as D (6 bases). The length of the CDR3 is 13 residues. V lost 5 bases to trimming and J lost 5 bases, with 12 bases between them. CDR1 and CDR2 from the germline V gene are SGHVS and FQNEAQ. CDR3 amino acids: CASSEQGQTEAFF. In DNA form, the CDR3 reads TGTGCCAGCAGCGAACAGGGTCAGACTGAAGCTTTCTTT.

DNA for the CDR3: TGTGCCTGGACGAGGGTTCTGAACACTGAAGCTTTCTTT. As protein: CAWTRVLNTEAFF. V and J are TRBV30 and TRBJ1-1, with D hard to call. The germline CDR1 and CDR2 sequences are GTSNPN and SVGIG (reference sequence). Trimming took 4 bases from V and 0 from J, leaving 9 bases between them. The CDR3 spans 13 residues.

A few counts support this clonotype. The V gene is TRBV6-5, the J gene TRBJ1-1; D not certain. The CDR3 consists of 14 residues. Trimming stripped 2 bases from V and 3 bases from J, with 10 bases between. Germline CDR1 and CDR2: MNHEY and SVGAGI. The CDR3 sequence is CASSYAFGDTEAFF. The CDR3 nucleotides read TGTGCCAGCAGTTACGCATTTGGGGACACTGAAGCTTTCTTT.